One and the same sample provided the 5 T cell receptor beta chains below, sequenced in a study of tumor-infiltrating lymphocytes in primary liver carcinoma. The investigators made TCR beta cDNA from 500 ng total RNA, using a constant-region primer. What produced the TCR beta libraries was three nested multiplex PCR rounds using slightly modified ARM-PCR. Primers for the first two PCR rounds were TRBV1-TRBV30 forward primers and a C-beta reverse primer (roughly 10 cycles per round). TCRdb reprocessed the multiplex PCR reads via MiXCR and lists one record per CDR3 protein. The profile shows about 180,000 distinct CDR3 sequences, about 55% of them singletons. The blood RNA (from unsorted whole blood) was obtained, and germline DNA was also extracted. The specimen sequenced was peripheral blood. The receptors originated from a man aged 35 to 55 with primary liver carcinoma and hepatitis B virus infection.

Concerning this clonotype: One base away lies a much larger clone, so this may be a sequencing read error. This sequence joins TRBV11-2 and TRBJ1-1; D not resolved. Per the germline V gene, CDR1 is SGHAT and CDR2 is FQNNGV. The V end was cut by 5 bases, the J end by 5 bases, with 12 bases between. The CDR3 has 13 amino acids. The DNA of the CDR3 is TGTGCCAGCAGCCTCCGCGGGAAGACTGAAGCTTTCTTT. Its protein is CASSLRGKTEAFF.

Of note for this clonotype: The missing conserved phenylalanine or tryptophan at the end of this CDR3 makes a read error likely. V and J are TRBV11-1 and TRBJ2-1; no firm D call. The V gene lost 8 bases and the J gene lost 3 bases, with 11 bases spanning the gap. Germline CDR1 reads SGHAT; CDR2 reads FQDESV (reference sequence). The CDR3 is 13 residues long. The CDR3 DNA reads TGTGCCAGCGGCCATCTGGGCTACAATGAGCAGTTCATC. Its translation is CASGHLGYNEQFI.

Comment on this clonotype: At one of its ends the junction is not consistent with the germline gene, which may arise from a read error. This rearrangement joins TRBV11-2 to TRBJ2-7, with TRBD2 matching over 9 bases. The CDR3 has 16 amino acids. Germline V gene lookup returns CDR1 SGHAT and CDR2 FQNNGV. CDR3 in amino acids: CVSSFVPSGIVNEQYF. CDR3 nucleotide sequence: TGTGTCAGCAGCTTCGTCCCTAGCGGGATTGTCAACGAGCAGTACTTC.

CDR3 DNA sequence: TGTGCCAGCAGCCCTGGACCGGGCAATCAGCCCCAGCATTTT. It yields the protein CASSPGPGNQPQHF. The J gene is TRBJ1-5, the V gene TRBV28; D is unclear. CDR1 and CDR2 from the germline V gene are MDHEN and SYDVKM. The CDR3 sequence is 14 residues long. V was pared by 6 bases and J by 2 bases, with 11 bases between.

The chain carries TRBV6-5 and TRBJ2-3; 13 nucleotides match TRBD2. Germline V lookup: CDR1 MNHEY, CDR2 SVGAGI. The CDR3 covers 15 residues. Losses at the gene ends were 7 bases for V and 3 bases for J; bases not matched to a gene: 4. CDR3 sequence reads: CASTKGLAGTDTQYF. In DNA, the CDR3 is TGTGCCAGCACCAAGGGACTAGCGGGGACAGATACGCAGTATTTT.